This is a list of T cell receptor beta chains from one sample in a study of T cells in Graves' hyperthyroidism and ophthalmopathy. TCRdb processed the multiplex PCR reads anew with MiXCR; each CDR3 protein has one entry. The data contain almost 250,000 distinct CDR3 sequences, about 25% of them seen just once; the ten biggest clones take up roughly 40%. The specimen sequenced was blood. The receptors shown here come from a woman aged 40 to 50 with Graves' ophthalmopathy. The CDR3 runs from the conserved cysteine through the conserved F or W. A D gene is named only where the DNA matches it firmly. Size is omitted from some rows. Given values are once, few, many or a class for expanded clones.

size	V	J	D	length	DNA	CDR3
many	TRBV20-1	TRBJ1-6	NA	13	TGCAGTGCTATCACAGAGAATAATTCACCCCTCCACTTT	CSAITENNSPLHF
few	TRBV24-1	TRBJ2-4	NA	14	TGTGCCACCAGTGATTTGCTTCAAGGGGACATTCAGTACTTC	CATSDLLQGDIQYF
many	TRBV2	TRBJ2-7	TRBD1	15	TGTGCCAGCACCCGCCCGGGACAGGGGTCCTACGAGCAGTACTTC	CASTRPGQGSYEQYF
many	TRBV7-8	TRBJ1-3	NA	17	TGTGCCAGCAGCTTAGGGCCTGGATTTGGCTCTGGAAACACCATATATTTT	CASSLGPGFGSGNTIYF
many	TRBV14	TRBJ2-2	NA	16	TGTGCCAGCAGCCAAGCTCGCAGAACGAACACCGGGGAGCTGTTTTTT	CASSQARRTNTGELFF
many	TRBV6-1	TRBJ2-7	NA	13	TGTGCCAGCAAGGGGACCCCGGGTTACGAGCAGTACTTC	CASKGTPGYEQYF
NA	TRBV24-1	TRBJ2-7	TRBD2	13	TGTGCCACCAGTGTAGCGGGAGGGGTCGAGCAGTACTTC	CATSVAGGVEQYF
NA	TRBV6-2/TRBV6-3	TRBJ1-1	TRBD1	15	TGTGCCAGCAGCGCTGACAGGGGGCTGGGAACTGAAGCTTTCTTT	CASSADRGLGTEAFF
many	TRBV20-1	TRBJ2-7	TRBD2	14	TGCAGTGCAACCGGGACTAGCGGTTTCTACGAGCAGTACTTC	CSATGTSGFYEQYF
few	TRBV9	TRBJ2-5	TRBD2	18	TGTGCCAGCAGCGTAGGCATTAGCGGGAGGGGCGGGGAAGAGACCCAGTACTTC	CASSVGISGRGGEETQYF
few	TRBV28	TRBJ1-1	TRBD1	17	TGTGCCAGCAGTTCGCCGGGACAGGGGTTAGGGCACACTGAAGCTTTCTTT	CASSSPGQGLGHTEAFF
many	TRBV7-6	TRBJ1-3	NA	16	TGTGCCAGCAGCCCAAGTAGTCAGGGCTCTGGAAACACCATATATTTT	CASSPSSQGSGNTIYF
many	TRBV25-1	TRBJ2-2	TRBD2	14	TGTGCCAGCAGTCGGCGGGAGGGGAACGGGGAGCTGTTTTTT	CASSRREGNGELFF